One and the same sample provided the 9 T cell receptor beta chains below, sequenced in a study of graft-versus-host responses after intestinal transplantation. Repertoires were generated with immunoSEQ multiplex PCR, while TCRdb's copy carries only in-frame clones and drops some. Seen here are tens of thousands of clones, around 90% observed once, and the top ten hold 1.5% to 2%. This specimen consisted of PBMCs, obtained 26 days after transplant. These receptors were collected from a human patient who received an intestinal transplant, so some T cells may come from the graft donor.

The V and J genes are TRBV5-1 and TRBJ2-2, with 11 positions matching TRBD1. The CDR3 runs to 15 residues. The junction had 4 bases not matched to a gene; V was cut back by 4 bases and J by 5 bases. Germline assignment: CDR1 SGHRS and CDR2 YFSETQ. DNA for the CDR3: TGCGCCAGCAGCCCGGGACAGGGGGAGACCGGGGAGCTGTTTTTT. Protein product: CASSPGQGETGELFF.

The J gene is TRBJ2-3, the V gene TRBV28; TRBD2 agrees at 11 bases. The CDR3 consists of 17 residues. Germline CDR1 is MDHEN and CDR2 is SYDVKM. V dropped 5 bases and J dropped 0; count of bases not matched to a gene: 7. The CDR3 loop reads CASSPGLAARSTDTQYF. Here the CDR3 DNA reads TGTGCCAGCAGTCCGGGACTAGCGGCTCGAAGCACAGATACGCAGTATTTT.

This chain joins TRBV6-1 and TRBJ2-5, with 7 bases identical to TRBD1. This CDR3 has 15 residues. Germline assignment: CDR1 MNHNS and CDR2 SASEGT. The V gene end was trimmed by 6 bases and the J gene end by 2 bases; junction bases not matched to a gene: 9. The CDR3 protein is CASRLEGTAQETQYF. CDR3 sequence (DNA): TGTGCCAGCAGGCTTGAAGGGACAGCACAAGAGACCCAGTACTTC.

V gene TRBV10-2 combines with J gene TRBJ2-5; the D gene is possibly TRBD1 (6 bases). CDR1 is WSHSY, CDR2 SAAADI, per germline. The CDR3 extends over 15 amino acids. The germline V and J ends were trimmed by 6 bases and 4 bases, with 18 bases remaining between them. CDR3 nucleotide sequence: TGCGCCAGCAGCCAGGGGATCCCGAGGACAGAGACCCAGTACTTC. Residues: CASSQGIPRTETQYF.

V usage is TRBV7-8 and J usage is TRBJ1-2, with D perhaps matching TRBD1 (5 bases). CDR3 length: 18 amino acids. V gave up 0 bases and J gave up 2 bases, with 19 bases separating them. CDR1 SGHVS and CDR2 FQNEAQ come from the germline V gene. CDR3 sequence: CASSLANQGGLGNYGYTF. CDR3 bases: TGTGCCAGCAGCTTAGCGAACCAGGGAGGCCTTGGGAACTATGGCTACACCTTC.

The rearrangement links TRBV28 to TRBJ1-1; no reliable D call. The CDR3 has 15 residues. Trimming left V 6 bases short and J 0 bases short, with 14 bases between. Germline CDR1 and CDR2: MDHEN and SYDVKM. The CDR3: CASSHAQPMNTEAFF. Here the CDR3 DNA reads TGTGCCAGCAGCCATGCACAGCCTATGAACACTGAAGCTTTCTTT. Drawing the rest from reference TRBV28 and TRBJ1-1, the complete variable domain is DVKVTQSSRYLVKRTGEKVFLECVQDMDHENMFWYRQDPGLGLRLIYFSYDVKMKEKGDIPEGYSVSREKKERFSLILESASTNQTSMYLCASSHAQPMNTEAFFGQGTRLTVV.

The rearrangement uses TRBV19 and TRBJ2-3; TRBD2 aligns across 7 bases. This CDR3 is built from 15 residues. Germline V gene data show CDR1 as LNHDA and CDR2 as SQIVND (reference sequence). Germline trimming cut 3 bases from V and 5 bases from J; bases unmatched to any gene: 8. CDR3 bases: TGTGCCAGTAGTATTAAGGGGCGCGGGGGAGATACGCAGTATTTT. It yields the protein CASSIKGRGGDTQYF. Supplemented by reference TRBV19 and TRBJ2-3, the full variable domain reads DGGITQSPKYLFRKEGQNVTLSCEQNLNHDAMYWYRQDPGQGLRLIYYSQIVNDFQKGDIAEGYSVSREKKESFPLTVTSAQKNPTAFYLCASSIKGRGGDTQYFGPGTRLTVL.

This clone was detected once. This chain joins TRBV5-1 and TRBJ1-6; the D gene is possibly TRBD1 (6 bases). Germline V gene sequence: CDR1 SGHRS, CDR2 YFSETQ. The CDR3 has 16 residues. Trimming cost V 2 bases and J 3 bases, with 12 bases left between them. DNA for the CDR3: TGCGCCAGCAGCTTATCAGGGGCAAACTATAATTCACCCCTCCACTTT. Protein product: CASSLSGANYNSPLHF.

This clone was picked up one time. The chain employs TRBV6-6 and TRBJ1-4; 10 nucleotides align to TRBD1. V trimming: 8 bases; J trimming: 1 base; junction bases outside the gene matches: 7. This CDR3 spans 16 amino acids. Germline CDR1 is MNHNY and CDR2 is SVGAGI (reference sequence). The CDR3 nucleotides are TGTGCCAGCCACCGAGGACAGGGGGTAACTAATGAAAAACTGTTTTTT. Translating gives CASHRGQGVTNEKLFF.